These T cell receptor beta chains were read from a single sample in a study of identical twins. TCRdb processed the 5' RACE reads anew with MiXCR; each CDR3 protein has one entry. Of around 240,000 distinct CDR3 sequences listed, roughly 7% were seen once; the top ten hold more than 3%. The sample also formed part of further work on yellow fever vaccine responses in identical twins.

The sequenced material came from memory (CD45RO+) T cells sorted from blood. Every receptor here comes from a woman aged 18-29 years in good health. The CDR3 runs from the conserved cysteine through the conserved F or W. A D gene is named only where the DNA matches it firmly. Not every row has a clone size; where given, it reads once, few, many or a size class.

v_gene: TRBV12-5
abundance: .
j_gene: TRBJ2-3
d_gene: .
CDR3nt: TGTGCTAGTGGCCGCAGGGTGGGAGGCACAGATACGCAGTATTTT
CDR3aa: CASGRRVGGTDTQYF

v_gene: TRBV6-1
abundance: .
j_gene: TRBJ2-2
d_gene: TRBD2
CDR3nt: TGTGCCAGCTTAAGGACTAGCGGGTGGGGCGGGGAGCTGTTTTTT
CDR3aa: CASLRTSGWGGELFF

v_gene: TRBV7-8
abundance: many
j_gene: TRBJ2-5
d_gene: TRBD2
CDR3nt: TGTGCCAGCAGCTTGACTAGCGGAGTCCAAGAGACCCAGTACTTC
CDR3aa: CASSLTSGVQETQYF

v_gene: TRBV15
abundance: many
j_gene: TRBJ2-1
d_gene: TRBD1
CDR3nt: TGTGCCACCAACCCAGGGGGTTCCTACAATGAGCAGTTCTTC
CDR3aa: CATNPGGSYNEQFF

v_gene: TRBV6-5
abundance: .
j_gene: TRBJ2-7
d_gene: .
CDR3nt: TGTGCCAGCAGTTCTGGACCCTTAAGGGGTTACGAGCAGTACTTC
CDR3aa: CASSSGPLRGYEQYF

v_gene: TRBV5-1
abundance: few
j_gene: TRBJ2-2
d_gene: TRBD2
CDR3nt: TGCGCCAGCAGCTTGTCAGCGGGAGAGGAGCTGTTTTTT
CDR3aa: CASSLSAGEELFF

v_gene: TRBV7-2
abundance: few
j_gene: TRBJ1-4
d_gene: TRBD1
CDR3nt: TGTGCCAGCGGACAGGCGCTGAATGAAAAACTGTTTTTT
CDR3aa: CASGQALNEKLFF

v_gene: TRBV4-1
abundance: few
j_gene: TRBJ2-2
d_gene: .
CDR3nt: TGCGCCAGCAGCCATCCCTCGCAGCGGCCGCACACATCCGAGCTGTTTTTT
CDR3aa: CASSHPSQRPHTSELFF

v_gene: TRBV10-3
abundance: few
j_gene: TRBJ2-3
d_gene: .
CDR3nt: TGTGCCATCAAGGAGCAGATGAGCACAGATACGCAGTATTTT
CDR3aa: CAIKEQMSTDTQYF

v_gene: TRBV7-3
abundance: few
j_gene: TRBJ2-2
d_gene: .
CDR3nt: TGTGCCAGCAGCGCAATACACACAGGCAGGGCGAACACCGGGGAGCTGTTTTTT
CDR3aa: CASSAIHTGRANTGELFF

v_gene: TRBV7-6
abundance: few
j_gene: TRBJ2-5
d_gene: .
CDR3nt: TGTGCCAGCAGCCCTGGGCCCCAACAAGAGACCCAGTACTTC
CDR3aa: CASSPGPQQETQYF

v_gene: TRBV20-1
abundance: .
j_gene: TRBJ2-3
d_gene: TRBD2
CDR3nt: TGCAGTGCTTCGGGACTAGCGACAGATACGCAGTATTTT
CDR3aa: CSASGLATDTQYF

v_gene: TRBV21-1
abundance: .
j_gene: TRBJ1-6
d_gene: .
CDR3nt: TGTGCCAGCAGCAAAGGAAAGGGGCCCCGGGAGAGCTATAATTCACCCCTCCACTTT
CDR3aa: CASSKGKGPRESYNSPLHF

v_gene: TRBV25-1
abundance: .
j_gene: TRBJ2-3
d_gene: TRBD2
CDR3nt: TGTGCCAGCAGTACACCGGGACTAGAATCCGATACGCAGTATTTT
CDR3aa: CASSTPGLESDTQYF

v_gene: TRBV29-1
abundance: many
j_gene: TRBJ2-7
d_gene: TRBD1
CDR3nt: TGCAGCGCCGTTGGGACAGGGGGCTCCTACGAGCAGTACTTC
CDR3aa: CSAVGTGGSYEQYF

v_gene: TRBV27
abundance: many
j_gene: TRBJ2-4
d_gene: .
CDR3nt: TGTGCCAGCAGCTCGGACAACGGAGCCAAAAACATTCAGTACTTC
CDR3aa: CASSSDNGAKNIQYF

v_gene: TRBV13
abundance: few
j_gene: TRBJ1-1
d_gene: .
CDR3nt: TGTGCCAGCAGCTTGGGGTGGCGGGATGAAGCTTTCTTT
CDR3aa: CASSLGWRDEAFF

v_gene: TRBV27
abundance: many
j_gene: TRBJ2-7
d_gene: .
CDR3nt: TGTGCCAGCAGTTTACTACGGGAAAACGGTTACGAGCAGTACTTC
CDR3aa: CASSLLRENGYEQYF

v_gene: TRBV29-1
abundance: few
j_gene: TRBJ2-3
d_gene: .
CDR3nt: TGCAGCGTTGAAGAAGGCGGGGGCCCAGATACGCAGTATTTT
CDR3aa: CSVEEGGGPDTQYF

v_gene: TRBV20-1
abundance: .
j_gene: TRBJ2-5
d_gene: .
CDR3nt: TGCAGTGCTACCTCTAGCGAGTTTAAGGAGACCCAGTACTTC
CDR3aa: CSATSSEFKETQYF

v_gene: TRBV5-1
abundance: many
j_gene: TRBJ2-5
d_gene: TRBD2
CDR3nt: TGCGCCAGCAGCAGGACTAGCGGGAGTCAAGAGACCCAGTACTTC
CDR3aa: CASSRTSGSQETQYF

v_gene: TRBV12-3/TRBV12-4
abundance: many
j_gene: TRBJ2-7
d_gene: TRBD1
CDR3nt: TGTGCCAGCACCCCCGGGACAGCCTCCTACGAGCAGTACTTC
CDR3aa: CASTPGTASYEQYF

v_gene: TRBV5-1
abundance: many
j_gene: TRBJ1-1
d_gene: TRBD1
CDR3nt: TGCGCCAGCAGCCCGGACAGGTCCATGAACACTGAAGCTTTCTTT
CDR3aa: CASSPDRSMNTEAFF

v_gene: TRBV3-1
abundance: many
j_gene: TRBJ1-2
d_gene: .
CDR3nt: TGTGCCAGCAGCCAAGATCCTGGTAACTATGGCTACACCTTC
CDR3aa: CASSQDPGNYGYTF

v_gene: TRBV20-1
abundance: few
j_gene: TRBJ1-6
d_gene: .
CDR3nt: TGCAGTGCGCCTGGTGGGGCCCTCGGGAATTCACCCCTCCACTTT
CDR3aa: CSAPGGALGNSPLHF

v_gene: TRBV10-3
abundance: many
j_gene: TRBJ2-1
d_gene: .
CDR3nt: TGTGCCATCAGTGAAGAGTATGAGCAGTTCTTC
CDR3aa: CAISEEYEQFF

v_gene: TRBV2
abundance: many
j_gene: TRBJ2-7
d_gene: .
CDR3nt: TGTGCCAGCCGGCAGGTACCAGAGGAGCAGTACTTC
CDR3aa: CASRQVPEEQYF

v_gene: TRBV10-3
abundance: few
j_gene: TRBJ2-3
d_gene: .
CDR3nt: TGTGCCATCAGTGAGGGTTCTCAGGGCACAGATACGCAGTATTTT
CDR3aa: CAISEGSQGTDTQYF

v_gene: TRBV11-2
abundance: .
j_gene: TRBJ2-2
d_gene: .
CDR3nt: TGTGCCAGCAGAATAGGGCTGAACACCGGGGAGCTGTTTTTT
CDR3aa: CASRIGLNTGELFF

v_gene: TRBV7-9
abundance: .
j_gene: TRBJ2-7
d_gene: .
CDR3nt: TGTGCCAGCAGCTTAGCGATTTCGGCAGGCCTCTACGAGCAGTACTTC
CDR3aa: CASSLAISAGLYEQYF

v_gene: TRBV18
abundance: .
j_gene: TRBJ2-4
d_gene: TRBD1
CDR3nt: TGTGCCAGCTCACCACCATGGACAGGGAGCGGAAACATTCAGTACTTC
CDR3aa: CASSPPWTGSGNIQYF

v_gene: TRBV5-1
abundance: .
j_gene: TRBJ2-7
d_gene: .
CDR3nt: TGCGCCAGCAGCTTGACTCAGGGGGGGAATGAGCAGTACTTC
CDR3aa: CASSLTQGGNEQYF

v_gene: TRBV28
abundance: many
j_gene: TRBJ2-5
d_gene: .
CDR3nt: TGTGCCAGCAGACCTACGATCGGGGCAGCCCTCAGGAAGACCCAGTACTTC
CDR3aa: CASRPTIGAALRKTQYF

v_gene: TRBV3-1
abundance: .
j_gene: TRBJ2-1
d_gene: .
CDR3nt: TGTGCCAGCAGCCAAGGGGGCGACATTAATGAGCAGTTCTTC
CDR3aa: CASSQGGDINEQFF

v_gene: TRBV20-1
abundance: .
j_gene: TRBJ2-2
d_gene: .
CDR3nt: TGCAGTGCTAGACTGACTAGGGGTGGGGGGGAGCTGTTTTTT
CDR3aa: CSARLTRGGGELFF

v_gene: TRBV5-1
abundance: few
j_gene: TRBJ2-3
d_gene: TRBD2
CDR3nt: TGCGCCAGCAGCTCCAATACTAATAGCGGGGGAGGCACAGATACGCAGTATTTT
CDR3aa: CASSSNTNSGGGTDTQYF

v_gene: TRBV15
abundance: .
j_gene: TRBJ2-6
d_gene: .
CDR3nt: TGTGCCACCAGCAGTGCGTTGTCTGGGGCCAACGTCCTGACTTTC
CDR3aa: CATSSALSGANVLTF

v_gene: TRBV5-1
abundance: many
j_gene: TRBJ2-5
d_gene: .
CDR3nt: TGCGCCAGCAGCTTGGAGGGACACCGGCAAGAGACCCAGTACTTC
CDR3aa: CASSLEGHRQETQYF

v_gene: TRBV29-1
abundance: many
j_gene: TRBJ2-3
d_gene: TRBD2
CDR3nt: TGCAGCGGAGTACTAGCGGGAGTCACAGATACGCAGTATTTT
CDR3aa: CSGVLAGVTDTQYF

v_gene: TRBV7-6
abundance: few
j_gene: TRBJ1-1
d_gene: .
CDR3nt: TGTGCCAGCAGCTTAGCGGGGACCCGTGCTGAGACTGAAGCTTTCTTT
CDR3aa: CASSLAGTRAETEAFF

v_gene: TRBV10-1
abundance: .
j_gene: TRBJ2-1
d_gene: TRBD2
CDR3nt: TGCGCCAGCAGTGAATTAGGGACTAGCGGGATTGAGCAGTTCTTC
CDR3aa: CASSELGTSGIEQFF

v_gene: TRBV11-2
abundance: few
j_gene: TRBJ2-7
d_gene: .
CDR3nt: TGTGCCAGCAGCCTGGGGGCGGCTTACGAGCAGTACTTC
CDR3aa: CASSLGAAYEQYF

v_gene: TRBV28
abundance: .
j_gene: TRBJ2-2
d_gene: .
CDR3nt: TGTGCCAGCAGTTCTCCCACGGTCCCCGGGGAGCTGTTTTTT
CDR3aa: CASSSPTVPGELFF

v_gene: TRBV4-1
abundance: many
j_gene: TRBJ1-1
d_gene: TRBD1
CDR3nt: TGCGCCAGCAGCCACCAGGGGGTAAACACTGAAGCTTTCTTT
CDR3aa: CASSHQGVNTEAFF

v_gene: TRBV7-9
abundance: few
j_gene: TRBJ2-7
d_gene: TRBD1
CDR3nt: TGTGCCAGCAGCTTAGAATGGGGGACAGGGATCCCCTACGAGCAGTACTTC
CDR3aa: CASSLEWGTGIPYEQYF

v_gene: TRBV20-1
abundance: .
j_gene: TRBJ1-4
d_gene: .
CDR3nt: TGCAGTGCTAGAGAAGAGTCAGCCTTTAATGAAAAACTGTTTTTT
CDR3aa: CSAREESAFNEKLFF

v_gene: TRBV7-2
abundance: .
j_gene: TRBJ2-4
d_gene: .
CDR3nt: TGTGCCAGCAGCTCCAGTGCCTCGCGTACCAAAAACATTCAGTACTTC
CDR3aa: CASSSSASRTKNIQYF

v_gene: TRBV5-1
abundance: many
j_gene: TRBJ2-1
d_gene: TRBD2
CDR3nt: TGCGCCAGCAGCATGACTAGCGGGAGTGTCGATGAGCAGTTCTTC
CDR3aa: CASSMTSGSVDEQFF

v_gene: TRBV6-6
abundance: few
j_gene: TRBJ1-1
d_gene: .
CDR3nt: TGTGCCAGCAGACCAACGGCGGGAATGGATTTCTTT
CDR3aa: CASRPTAGMDFF

v_gene: TRBV20-1
abundance: .
j_gene: TRBJ2-1
d_gene: .
CDR3nt: TGCTGTGCCAGTGTAAGGGAACCCAGGGGAGGAACCTACAATGAGCAGTTCTTC
CDR3aa: CCASVREPRGGTYNEQFF

v_gene: TRBV7-9
abundance: .
j_gene: TRBJ1-4
d_gene: TRBD1
CDR3nt: TGTGCCACCTTTGGGACAGGGGTAGTGGCTAATGAAAAACTGTTTTTT
CDR3aa: CATFGTGVVANEKLFF